This T cell receptor (beta chain) is drawn from a study of T cells in Graves' hyperthyroidism and ophthalmopathy (dated by TCRdb to the late 2010s). For the wider study: Peripheral blood was sampled at the time of initial diagnosis, prior to any treatment. According to the paper, TCR Vbeta CDR3 sequencing was carried out on about 140 peripheral blood samples, which came from 40 to 45 ophthalmopathy, about 75 hyperthyroidism and about 17 progressor patients. Prospective prediction of ophthalmopathy was tested in an independent validation cohort of fewer than 20 hyperthyroidism patients and 15 to 17 patients who later progressed to ophthalmopathy. Thyroid tissue and blood T-cell repertoires from more than 5 Graves' hyperthyroidism patients were also compared in the study. Once sampling was done, hyperthyroidism patients were given methimazole at a starting dose of 30 mg daily, whereas ophthalmopathy patients were given high-dose intravenous methylprednisolone. The roughly 91 discovery patients were randomly split 7:3 into training and test sets. A discovery cohort of about a hundred patients, 43 with Graves' ophthalmopathy and under 60 with stable Graves' hyperthyroidism, was used to find distinguishing TCR V-J signatures. What the study reported, not specific to this receptor: In validation, the model predicted progression to ophthalmopathy a median of approximately 6.6 months before onset, with roughly 68% sensitivity and 72.22% specificity. No statistical method was used to fix the sample size in advance, and group allocation was not hidden from the investigators. A model built on a 13 V-J signature distinguished ophthalmopathy from stable hyperthyroidism, reaching about 88% sensitivity and 81.08% specificity in cross-validation and 80%/75% in testing. Most expanded thyroid clonotypes (frequency above 0.001) were also detected in blood, a finding suggesting that blood repertoires may reflect thyroid immune responses.

From V the trimming removes 4 bases and from J it removes 4 bases, while the gene matches leave 8 bases of the junction unaccounted for. CDR1 is given as SGHTS and CDR2 as YDEGEE, both from the germline V gene. The CDR3 numbers 16 residues from cysteine through phenylalanine. Of the read, only the CDR3 DNA is kept; its 48 bases are in frame from base 1. The TCR beta CDR3 regions were amplified from RNA transcripts. For the first round of RT-PCR on the TCR CDR3, the HTBI primer set was used together with the Qiagen OneStep RT-PCR kit. Libraries were constructed in a second round of multiplex PCR, after which size selection and purification were performed. Sequencing of the libraries was done on an Illumina HiSeq2000 using paired-end 100 bp reads. The paper's processing steps were these. Raw data were processed with SOAPnuke, discarding reads with adapters, uncalled bases, mean Phred below 15, or no exact constant-primer or identifier match. COPE v1.2.5 was used to merge the high-quality paired reads, and each unique nucleotide sequence was defined as a clonotype. MiTCR v1.1 was used to align clonotypes to the IMGT TRBV, TRBD and TRBJ reference segments. Analysis was restricted to V-J combinations with a frequency above 0.0001, which covered 99.2% of repertoires. The TCS score was defined as F50 (clonal expansion) divided by E x V (chaos), with BLOSUM62-based TCRdist calculated between CDR3 peptides within each V-J. Welch's t-statistics and random forest reduced 514 V-J features to 10 to 15, which were used in a naive Bayes classifier (R e1071). TCRdb reprocessed the public reads (quality trimming at Q25 with fastp, clone calling with MiXCR) and kept in-frame beta chains. Each CDR3 protein gets just one entry, which takes the most common genes and DNA from the rows behind it. TCRdb's processing, not the authors', yielded these V and J calls. The sample table shows 140,000 or so distinct CDR3 sequences, and about 20% are seen once. The top ten clones comprise about 67% of the sample.

Hyperthyroidism patients were aged 18 to 65 years and newly diagnosed, with disease duration of less than 2 months. Patients with uncontrolled infections, other autoimmune diseases, pregnancy or lactation were excluded. Diagnoses were based on clinical symptoms, serum thyroxine and TRAb, thyroid ultrasound and orbital computed tomography. Blood from progressor patients was collected at the time of first diagnosis with hyperthyroidism, before any ophthalmopathy symptoms had appeared. PBMCs were separated from approximately 9.9 ml of fresh peripheral blood using Ficoll-Paque density gradient centrifugation. Progressor patients were first diagnosed with Graves' hyperthyroidism and then developed ophthalmopathy during follow-up. Total RNA was extracted using Trizol reagent, and RNA quality was assessed on an Agilent 2100 Bioanalyzer. This clonotype appeared many times. Its antigen remains undetermined. Base qualities are not recorded, but no much larger clone differs from it by a single base.

Sample: blood. This chain is built from TRBV5-8 and TRBJ2-7; 13 bases in the middle match TRBD2. The clonotype originates from a woman aged 50 to 60 with Graves' hyperthyroidism that later progressed to Graves' ophthalmopathy. Read as DNA, the sequence is TGTGCCAGCAGCGACCGAACTAGCGGGAGGGTGTACGAGCAGTACTTC. It translates as CASSDRTSGRVYEQYF.